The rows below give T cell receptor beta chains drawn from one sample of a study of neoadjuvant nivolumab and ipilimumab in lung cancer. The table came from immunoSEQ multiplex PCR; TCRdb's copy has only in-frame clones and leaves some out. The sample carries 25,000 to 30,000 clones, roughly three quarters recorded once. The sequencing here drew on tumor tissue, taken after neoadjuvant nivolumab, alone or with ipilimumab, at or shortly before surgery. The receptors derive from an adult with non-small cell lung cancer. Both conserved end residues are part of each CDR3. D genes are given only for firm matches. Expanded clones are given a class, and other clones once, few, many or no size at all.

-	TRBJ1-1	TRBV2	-	TGTGCCAGCAGTTCAGTTGCACATGAAGCTTTCTTT	CASSSVAHEAFF
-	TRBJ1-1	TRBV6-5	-	TGTGCCAGCAGTTACGTGGGCAGCTGGGGCACTGAAGCTTTCTTT	CASSYVGSWGTEAFF
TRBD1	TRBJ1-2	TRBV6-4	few	TGTGCCAGCAGTGCCGGGACAGGGAGTGGCTACACCTTC	CASSAGTGSGYTF
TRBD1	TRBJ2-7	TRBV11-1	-	TGTGCCAGCAGCCCGACAGGGAGCTCCTACGAGCAGTACTTC	CASSPTGSSYEQYF
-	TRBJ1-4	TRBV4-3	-	TGCGCCAGCAGCCAAGGCGACAGGTTTAATGAAAAACTGTTTTTT	CASSQGDRFNEKLFF
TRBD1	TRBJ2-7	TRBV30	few	TGTGCCTGGAGTGCCACAGACAGGGGGAGGGCCTACGAGCAGTACTTC	CAWSATDRGRAYEQYF
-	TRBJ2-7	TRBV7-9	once	TGTGCCAGCAGCTTAGGGGGTCAGGGGGAGCAGTACTTC	CASSLGGQGEQYF
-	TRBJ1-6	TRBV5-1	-	TGCGCCAGCAGCTCTTCTCTGACAGGAGTAGAATCACCCCTCCACTTT	CASSSSLTGVESPLHF
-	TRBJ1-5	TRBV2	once	TGTGCCAGCAGTGCCGGGACAAACTTAGGTCAGCCCCAGCATTTT	CASSAGTNLGQPQHF
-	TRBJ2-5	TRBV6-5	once	TGTGCCAGCAGTTACTCCCGGCGCCAAAGTCAAGAGACCCAGTACTTC	CASSYSRRQSQETQYF
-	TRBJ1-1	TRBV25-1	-	TGTGCCAGCAGTGCATCTCTGGGTAACACTGAAGCTTTCTTT	CASSASLGNTEAFF
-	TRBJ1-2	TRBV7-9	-	TGTGCCAGCAGCTCCTCAAATTATGGCTACACCTTC	CASSSSNYGYTF
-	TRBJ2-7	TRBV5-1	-	TGCGCCAGCAGCTTGGACCAGTTCCCCTACGAGCAGTACTTC	CASSLDQFPYEQYF
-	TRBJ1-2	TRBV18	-	TGTGCCAGCTCACCACAAGGCGGGCTGGCTAACTATGGCTACACCTTC	CASSPQGGLANYGYTF
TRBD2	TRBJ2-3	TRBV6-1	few	TGTGCCAGCAGTGGCCTAGCGGTTAGCACAGATACGCAGTATTTT	CASSGLAVSTDTQYF
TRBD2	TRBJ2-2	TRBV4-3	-	TGCGCCAGCAGCCGCTGGGTAGCGGGGGGTAACGGGGAGCTGTTTTTT	CASSRWVAGGNGELFF
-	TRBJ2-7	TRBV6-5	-	TGTGCCAGCAGCTCCACCCTTAAGGGCTACGAGCAGTACTTC	CASSSTLKGYEQYF
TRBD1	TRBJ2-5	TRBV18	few	TGTGCCAGCTCACTAGGACAGGACCAAGAGACCCAGTACTTC	CASSLGQDQETQYF
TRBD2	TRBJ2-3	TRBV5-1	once	TGCGCCAGCAGCTTGGGTACGGGGGGGAGCACAGATACGCAGTATTTT	CASSLGTGGSTDTQYF
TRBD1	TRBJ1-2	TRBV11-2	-	TGTGCCAGCAGCCTCCCGGGACAGGGATGGTATGGCTACACCTTC	CASSLPGQGWYGYTF
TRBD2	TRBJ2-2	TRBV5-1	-	TGCGCCAGCAGCTTGGCCGGGAGCGGGGTATACACCGGGGAGCTGTTTTTT	CASSLAGSGVYTGELFF
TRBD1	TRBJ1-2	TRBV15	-	TGTGCCACCACCGGGGGGAGGGGGCGTAACTATGGCTACACCTTC	CATTGGRGRNYGYTF
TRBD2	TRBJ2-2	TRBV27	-	TGTGCCAGCAGTTCCCAGCGGGGGGGAGCCGGGGAGCTGTTTTTT	CASSSQRGGAGELFF
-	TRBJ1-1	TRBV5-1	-	TGCGCCAGCAGCTTGGGGGCAGGTTATGAAGCTTTCTTT	CASSLGAGYEAFF
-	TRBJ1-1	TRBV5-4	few	TGTGCCAGCAGCTTGGATGAACTAAACACTGAAGCTTTCTTT	CASSLDELNTEAFF
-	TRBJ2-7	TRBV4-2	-	TGTGCCAGCAGCCAAGATATCCAGTTCTCCTACGAGCAGTACTTC	CASSQDIQFSYEQYF
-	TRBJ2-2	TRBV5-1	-	TGCGCCAGCTCCCCAGGCGACACCGGGGAGCTGTTTTTT	CASSPGDTGELFF
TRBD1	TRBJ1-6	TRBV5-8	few	TGTGCCAGCAGCTCCCAAACCGGGACAGGTTTGCTACCCCTCCACTTT	CASSSQTGTGLLPLHF
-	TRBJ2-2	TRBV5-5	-	TGTGCCAGCAGCCATCAAACCGGGGAGCTGTTTTTT	CASSHQTGELFF
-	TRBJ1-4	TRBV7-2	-	TGTGCCAGCAGCTTCAGGGGAGTGGGTGAAAAACTGTTTTTT	CASSFRGVGEKLFF
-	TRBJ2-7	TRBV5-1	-	TGCGCCAGCAGCTTGACAGGGTACAACGAGCAGTACTTC	CASSLTGYNEQYF
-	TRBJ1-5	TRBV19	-	TGTGCCAGTAGCAATGACAGGAGTAGCAATCAGCCCCAGCATTTT	CASSNDRSSNQPQHF
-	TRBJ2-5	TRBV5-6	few	TGTGCCAGCAGCTTGGTCGGGAGCGAGACCCAGTACTTC	CASSLVGSETQYF
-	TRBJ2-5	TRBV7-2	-	TGTGCCAGCAGCTTTGGGGGGGCGGAAGAGACCCAGTACTTC	CASSFGGAEETQYF
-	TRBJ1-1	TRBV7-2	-	TGTGCCAGCAGCCTCAATACAGGGTACACTGAAGCTTTCTTT	CASSLNTGYTEAFF